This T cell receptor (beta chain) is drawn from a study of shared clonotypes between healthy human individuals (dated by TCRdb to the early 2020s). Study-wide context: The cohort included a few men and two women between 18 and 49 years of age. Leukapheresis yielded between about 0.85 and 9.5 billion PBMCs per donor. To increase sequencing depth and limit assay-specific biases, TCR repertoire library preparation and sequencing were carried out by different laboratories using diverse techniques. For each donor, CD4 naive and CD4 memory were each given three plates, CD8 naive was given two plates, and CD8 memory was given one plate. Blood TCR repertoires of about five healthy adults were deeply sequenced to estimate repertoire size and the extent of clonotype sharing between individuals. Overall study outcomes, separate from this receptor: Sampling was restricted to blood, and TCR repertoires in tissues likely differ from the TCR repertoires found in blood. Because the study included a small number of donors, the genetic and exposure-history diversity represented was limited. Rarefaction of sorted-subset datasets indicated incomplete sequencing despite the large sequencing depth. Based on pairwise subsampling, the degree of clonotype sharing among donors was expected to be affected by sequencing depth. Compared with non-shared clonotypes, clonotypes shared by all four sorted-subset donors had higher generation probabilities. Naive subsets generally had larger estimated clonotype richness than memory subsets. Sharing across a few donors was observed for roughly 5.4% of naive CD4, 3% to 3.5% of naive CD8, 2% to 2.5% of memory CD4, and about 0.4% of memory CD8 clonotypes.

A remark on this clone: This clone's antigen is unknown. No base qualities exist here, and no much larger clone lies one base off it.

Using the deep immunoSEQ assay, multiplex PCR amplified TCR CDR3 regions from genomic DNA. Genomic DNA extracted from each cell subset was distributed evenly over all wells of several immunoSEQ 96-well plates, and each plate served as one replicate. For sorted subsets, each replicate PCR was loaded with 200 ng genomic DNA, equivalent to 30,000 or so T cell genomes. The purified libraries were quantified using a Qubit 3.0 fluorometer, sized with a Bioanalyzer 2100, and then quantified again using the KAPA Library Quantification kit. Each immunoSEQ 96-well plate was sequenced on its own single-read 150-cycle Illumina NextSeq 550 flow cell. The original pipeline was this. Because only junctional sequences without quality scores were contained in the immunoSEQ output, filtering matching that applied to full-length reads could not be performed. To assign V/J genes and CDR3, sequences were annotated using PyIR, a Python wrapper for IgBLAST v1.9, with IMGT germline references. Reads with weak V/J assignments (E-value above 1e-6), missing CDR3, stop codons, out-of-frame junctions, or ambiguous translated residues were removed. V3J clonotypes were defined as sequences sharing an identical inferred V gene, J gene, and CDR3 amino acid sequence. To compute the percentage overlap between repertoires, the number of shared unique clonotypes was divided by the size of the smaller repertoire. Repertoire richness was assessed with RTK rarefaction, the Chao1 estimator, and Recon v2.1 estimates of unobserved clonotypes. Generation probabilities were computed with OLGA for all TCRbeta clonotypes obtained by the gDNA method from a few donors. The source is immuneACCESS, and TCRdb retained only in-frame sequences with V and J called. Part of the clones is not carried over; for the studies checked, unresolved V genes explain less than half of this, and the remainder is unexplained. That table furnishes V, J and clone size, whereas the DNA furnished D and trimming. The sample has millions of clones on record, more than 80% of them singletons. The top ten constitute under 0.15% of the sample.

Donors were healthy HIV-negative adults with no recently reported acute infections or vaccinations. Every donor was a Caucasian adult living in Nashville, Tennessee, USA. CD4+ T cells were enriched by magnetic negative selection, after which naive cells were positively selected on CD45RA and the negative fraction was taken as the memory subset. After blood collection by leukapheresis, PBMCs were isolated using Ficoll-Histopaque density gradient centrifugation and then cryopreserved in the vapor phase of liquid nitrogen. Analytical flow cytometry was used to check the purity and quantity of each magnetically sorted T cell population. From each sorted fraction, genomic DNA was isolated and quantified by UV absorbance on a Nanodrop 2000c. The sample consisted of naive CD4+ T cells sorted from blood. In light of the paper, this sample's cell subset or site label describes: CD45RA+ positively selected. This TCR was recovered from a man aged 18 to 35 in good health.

The DNA sequence is given as TGTGCCTGGAGGACTAGCGGGAGTGAAAATGAGCAGTTCTTC. Translated, it reads CAWRTSGSENEQFF. The sequence joins TRBV30 to TRBJ2-1, and 12 junctional nucleotides match TRBD2. Trimming takes 3 bases off V and 7 bases off J; junction bases not matched to a gene: 4. The CDR3 numbers 14 residues from cysteine through phenylalanine. The entry retains the CDR3 DNA only, 42 bases that are in frame from base 1. Based on the germline V gene (reference sequence), the CDR1 and CDR2 sequences are GTSNPN and SVGIG.